This T cell receptor (beta chain) comes out of a study of T cell responses to AZD1222 COVID-19 vaccine. Produced via immunoSEQ multiplex PCR; TCRdb's table is partial and in-frame only. The sample lists roughly 120,000 clones; 75% to 90% were seen once. This clone was recorded a few times. The specimen was peripheral blood, collected on day 0 of AZD1222 vaccination. The sequence came from an adult in good health.

CDR3 coding DNA: TGTGCCAGCAGTTCTGTTCGGTGGCTAACAGATACGCAGTATTTT. It translates to CASSSVRWLTDTQYF. V usage is TRBV27 and J usage is TRBJ2-3; D not resolved. Germline V gives CDR1 MNHEY, CDR2 SMNVEV (reference sequence). V lost 4 bases and J lost 3, with 14 bases in between. The length of the CDR3 is 15 residues.